This record covers a single T cell receptor (beta chain). The data belong to a study of blood T cell repertoires in COVID-19. As processed by the authors: Researchers report that nucleated cell counts were estimated from reference gene primer amplification. Using immunoSEQ multiplex PCR, the repertoire was profiled, and TCRdb retains in-frame clones only, with some absent. V and J calls and clone size are those listed in that table; D and trimming were worked out from the DNA. The sample has 200,000 to 300,000 clones, over 80% seen once. The V gene's germline CDR1 is SGHRS and CDR2 YFSETQ. Trimming pared 3 bases from V and 2 bases from J, leaving 9 bases between. This CDR3 comprises 13 residues.

The sequenced material came from peripheral blood. The chain has TRBV5-1 and TRBJ2-7; perhaps TRBD2 as D (5 bases). The receptor comes from a woman aged 35 to 49 who had recovered from COVID-19. CDR3 DNA sequence: TGCGCCAGCAGCTCGGACGGGACCTACGAGCAGTACTTC. It specifies CASSSDGTYEQYF.